This T cell receptor beta chain was documented in a study of cytomegalovirus exposure and HLA in healthy donors. Study-level results: TCR beta chains numbering some 150 were designated cytomegalovirus-associated. In vitro, three CMV-associated chains proved specific for CMV antigens. There were some public TCRs occurring in many donors, but most TCR sequences were rare.

The donors were part of the validation cohort, which consisted of some 120 subjects and was separate from the first cohort of about 670 subjects. This clone was observed a handful of times. Its antigen is unidentified. Here immunoSEQ multiplex PCR was the method, and the copy in TCRdb shows in-frame clones only, minus some. The data show 130,000 to 150,000 clones, approximately 90% seen once. The length of the CDR3 is 14 residues. Germline values: CDR1 MGHRA, CDR2 YSYEKL. Losses at the gene ends were 1 base for V and 4 bases for J; bases not matched to a gene: 2. J is TRBJ1-2 and V is TRBV4-1, with 8 bases aligning to TRBD1. The sequenced material came from PBMCs. The clonotype originates from a woman aged 25 to 39 in good health and CMV-seropositive. The CDR3 loop is CASSQVGQVYGYTF. The DNA for the CDR3 is TGCGCCAGCAGCCAAGTGGGACAGGTCTATGGCTACACCTTC.